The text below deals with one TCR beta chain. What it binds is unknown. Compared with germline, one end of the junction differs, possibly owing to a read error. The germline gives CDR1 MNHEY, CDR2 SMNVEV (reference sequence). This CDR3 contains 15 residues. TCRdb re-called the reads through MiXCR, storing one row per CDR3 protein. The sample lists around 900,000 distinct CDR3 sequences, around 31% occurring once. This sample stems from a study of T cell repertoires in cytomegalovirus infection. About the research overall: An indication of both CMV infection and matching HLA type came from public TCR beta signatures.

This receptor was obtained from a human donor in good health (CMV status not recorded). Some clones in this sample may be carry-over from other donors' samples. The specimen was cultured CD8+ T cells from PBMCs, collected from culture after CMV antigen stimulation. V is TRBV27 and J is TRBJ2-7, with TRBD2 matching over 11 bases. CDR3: CASSPSSGGPYEQNF. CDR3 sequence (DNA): TGTGCCAGCAGTCCTTCTAGCGGGGGGCCCTACGAGCAGAACTTC.